The 31 T cell receptor beta chains below come from one sample, sequenced in a study of T cell responses to AZD1222 COVID-19 vaccine. Some clones are missing from TCRdb's copy, which holds only in-frame ones; the method was immunoSEQ multiplex PCR. The sample has some 97,000 clones, about 89% seen once. Source: peripheral blood, taken on day 0 of AZD1222 vaccination. The receptors here all came from an adult in good health.

V and J are TRBV9 and TRBJ2-3, with 10 bases lining up with TRBD2. The CDR3 spans 16 residues. In germline, CDR1 is SGDLS, CDR2 YYNGEE. J was trimmed by 2 bases and V by 3 bases; bases with no gene match: 6. The CDR3 DNA reads TGTGCCAGCAGCGATCGTACTAGCGGGGACACAGATACGCAGTATTTT. It encodes CASSDRTSGDTDTQYF.

The chain recombines TRBV20-1 with TRBJ1-1; D uncertain. Germline V CDR1 and CDR2: DFQATT, SNEGSKA (reference sequence). Trimming shortened V by 0 bases and J by 6 bases, and 5 bases separated the two germline ends. The CDR3 is made up of 11 amino acids. The CDR3 DNA sequence: TGCAGTGCTAGAGATCTGTCTGAAGCTTTCTTT. Its translation is CSARDLSEAFF.

V usage is TRBV19 and J usage is TRBJ1-5; unclear D gene. The CDR3 sequence is 15 residues long. The V end lost 6 bases, the J end lost 0 bases, and 12 bases lay between the germline ends. CDR1 is LNHDA and CDR2 is SQIVND in the germline V gene (reference sequence). The CDR3 here is CASSPSGLSNQPQHF. CDR3 DNA: TGTGCCAGTAGCCCCAGTGGACTTAGCAATCAGCCCCAGCATTTT.

The rearrangement uses TRBV28 and TRBJ2-7; tentative D call: TRBD2 (5 bases). Germline lookup yields CDR1 MDHEN and CDR2 SYDVKM. Trimming took 3 bases from V and 1 from J, leaving 7 bases between them. The CDR3 totals 13 residues. CDR3 coding DNA: TGTGCCAGCAGTTTTCCGGGGTCCTACGAGCAGTACTTC. Translation: CASSFPGSYEQYF.

The rearrangement links TRBV9 to TRBJ1-1; no definite D call. Trimming shortened V by 0 bases and J by 1 base, and 16 bases separated the two germline ends. Germline assignment: CDR1 SGDLS and CDR2 YYNGEE. The CDR3 covers 17 residues. The CDR3 reads CASSVVGLGATNTEAFF. The CDR3 DNA follows: TGTGCCAGCAGCGTAGTGGGGTTGGGAGCCACGAACACTGAAGCTTTCTTT.

The gene calls are TRBV9 and TRBJ2-1; D might be TRBD1 (6 bases). Trimming took off 3 bases at V and 6 bases at J, with 13 bases between the two ends. The V gene's germline CDR1 is SGDLS and CDR2 YYNGEE. This CDR3 spans 14 amino acids. CDR3 amino acids: CASSAHTGPNEQFF. DNA for the CDR3: TGTGCCAGCAGCGCACATACAGGGCCCAATGAGCAGTTCTTC.

The rearrangement uses TRBV5-1 and TRBJ1-5; D remains unclear. CDR3 length: 14 residues. V was clipped by 1 base and J by 2 bases, with 7 bases between them. In germline, CDR1 is SGHRS, CDR2 YFSETQ. In DNA, the CDR3 is TGCGCCAGCAGCTTGAACGGGGGCAATCAGCCCCAGCATTTT. It translates to CASSLNGGNQPQHF.

The CDR3 region is CASSKGKGRSYEQYF. The CDR3 nucleotides are TGTGCCAGCAGCAAAGGGAAGGGGCGCAGCTACGAGCAGTACTTC. V usage is TRBV21-1 and J usage is TRBJ2-7; the D segment call TRBD1 is taken from the table without a DNA check. TRBV21-1 constitutes a pseudogene. The CDR3 extends over 15 amino acids.

The genes are TRBV24-1 and TRBJ1-1; 7 bases are shared with TRBD1. V lost 1 base, J lost 4 bases, and 5 bases stayed unmatched. The CDR3 is made up of 15 amino acids. The germline V gene encodes CDR1 KGHDR and CDR2 SFDVKD. In DNA form, the CDR3 reads TGTGCCACCAGTGATTTAGGGACAGCAGGCACTGAAGCTTTCTTT. This sequence encodes CATSDLGTAGTEAFF.

This chain links TRBV3-1 (or the pseudogene TRBV3-2) with TRBJ2-5; D is possibly TRBD2 (5 bases). The length of the CDR3 is 12 residues. In germline, CDR1 is LGHDT, CDR2 YNNKEL (reference sequence). With 9 bases removed from V and 5 bases from J, the gap between germline ends came to 13 bases. The CDR3 loop is CASSITGETQYF. In DNA, the CDR3 is TGTGCCAGTTCAATTACGGGGGAGACCCAGTACTTC.

The chain combines TRBV21-1 with TRBJ1-2. TRBV21-1 is a recognized pseudogene. CDR3 length: 14 residues. The CDR3 is CASSWTPFFYGYTF. The CDR3 nucleotides are TGTGCCAGCAGCTGGACGCCCTTCTTCTATGGCTACACCTTC.

The genes are TRBV24-1 and TRBJ2-3; D might be TRBD1 or TRBD2, each matching 5 bases. CDR3 length: 17 residues. From germline, CDR1 is KGHDR and CDR2 SFDVKD. With 6 bases removed from V and 0 bases from J, the gap between germline ends came to 18 bases. The DNA for the CDR3 is TGTGCCACCAGTAAGTCAGGGAGCCCCTATAGCACAGATACGCAGTATTTT. Translating gives CATSKSGSPYSTDTQYF.

The rearrangement links TRBV6-5 to TRBJ1-1; D ambiguous. Germline CDR1 and CDR2: MNHEY and SVGAGI. V dropped 6 bases and J dropped 5 bases, with 13 bases sitting between them. The CDR3 totals 13 residues. The CDR3 nucleotides are TGTGCCAGCAGCACCATGAGCAAAACTGAAGCTTTCTTT. Its protein is CASSTMSKTEAFF.

The V and J genes are TRBV12-5 and TRBJ1-4; D ambiguous. V lost 3 bases to trimming and J lost 7 bases, with 3 bases between them. The CDR3 runs to 11 residues. Germline V CDR1 and CDR2: LGHNT, FRNRAP. CDR3 residues: CASGFGEKLFF. The CDR3 DNA is TGTGCTAGTGGTTTCGGTGAAAAACTGTTTTTT.

This clone has a single count. The chain has TRBV25-1 and TRBJ2-1, with 8 bases lining up with TRBD2. V lost 4 bases, J lost 9 bases, and 17 bases stayed unmatched. The CDR3 is made up of 17 amino acids. The germline CDR1 and CDR2 sequences are MGHDK and SYGVNS. The chain's CDR3 is CASSAPGSAGAVGEQFF. CDR3 DNA: TGTGCCAGCAGTGCCCCCGGATCAGCGGGAGCCGTCGGTGAGCAGTTCTTC.

The rearrangement links TRBV2 to TRBJ2-7; tentatively, D is TRBD2 (6 bases). V shed 10 bases and J shed 4 bases, with 17 bases lying between them. The length of the CDR3 is 13 residues. Germline V gives CDR1 SNHLY, CDR2 FYNNEI. The CDR3 sequence: CATNEAGTYEQYF. DNA for the CDR3: TGTGCCACCAACGAGGCAGGGACTTACGAGCAGTACTTC.

V usage is TRBV18 and J usage is TRBJ2-1; D gene ambiguous. Looked up from germline, CDR1 is KGHSH and CDR2 is LQKENI. The CDR3 runs 15 residues. The V end was cut by 4 bases, the J end by 0 bases, with 10 bases between. The CDR3 coding sequence is TGTGCCAGCTCACTCTCGGCTAGCTCCTACAATGAGCAGTTCTTC. It yields the protein CASSLSASSYNEQFF.

This sequence joins TRBV5-8 and TRBJ2-7, with D tentatively TRBD1 (7 bases). This CDR3 is built from 12 residues. Per the germline V gene, CDR1 is SGHTS and CDR2 is YDEGEE. V lost 6 bases, J lost 7 bases, and 14 bases lay in between. The CDR3 DNA sequence: TGTGCCAGCAAGACGTCAGGGGGGGAGCAGTACTTC. It encodes CASKTSGGEQYF.

The rearrangement joins TRBV10-1 to TRBJ1-1; D uncertain. V was cut by 2 bases and J by 5 bases, with 6 bases left in between. Germline V lookup: CDR1 WNHNN, CDR2 SYGVQD (reference sequence). This CDR3 has 12 amino acids. The CDR3 loop reads CASSEGGTEAFF. DNA for the CDR3: TGCGCCAGCAGTGAGGGAGGTACTGAAGCTTTCTTT.

The chain is built from TRBV5-6 and TRBJ1-5, with a possible D match to TRBD1 (5 bases). The germline gives CDR1 SGHDT, CDR2 YYEEEE. Trimming cost V 0 bases and J 2 bases, with 15 bases left between them. The CDR3 loop spans 17 amino acids. DNA of the CDR3: TGTGCCAGCAGCTTGGCTCTCTCGGGGGTAGGCAATCAGCCCCAGCATTTT. Protein sequence: CASSLALSGVGNQPQHF.

This clone has a single count. The V and J genes are TRBV5-1 and TRBJ2-5, with D perhaps matching TRBD1 or TRBD2 (7 bases each). CDR1 and CDR2 from the germline V gene are SGHRS and YFSETQ. The germline V and J ends were trimmed by 4 bases and 2 bases, with 12 bases remaining between them. The CDR3 has 14 residues. The CDR3 is CASSPGGGQETQYF. CDR3 bases: TGCGCCAGCAGCCCAGGGGGGGGACAAGAGACCCAGTACTTC.

The chain couples TRBV3-1 (or the pseudogene TRBV3-2) to TRBJ1-3; no definite D call. The CDR3 runs to 15 residues. In germline, CDR1 is LGHDT, CDR2 YNNKEL (reference sequence). Trimming pared 1 base from V and 2 bases from J, leaving 9 bases between. As DNA, the CDR3 is TGTGCCAGCAGCCAAGGCTCGGCAGCTGGAAACACCATATATTTT. Residues: CASSQGSAAGNTIYF.

The chain recombines TRBV6-5 with TRBJ2-7; 8 bases fit TRBD2. This CDR3 spans 16 amino acids. V gave up 3 bases and J gave up 5 bases; unmatched junction bases: 12. CDR1 is MNHEY, CDR2 SVGAGI, per germline. The CDR3 bases are TGTGCCAGCAGTTATAGCGGGATCTTCTCGTGGGACGAGCAGTACTTC. Encoded protein: CASSYSGIFSWDEQYF.

The V and J genes are TRBV4-1 and TRBJ1-2; 7 bases are a match to TRBD1. Trimming took 4 bases from V and 2 from J; bases not matched to a gene: 10. Germline V gene lookup returns CDR1 MGHRA and CDR2 YSYEKL. CDR3 length equals 16 residues. This chain's CDR3 is CASSPQMTGQNYGYTF. CDR3 nucleotides: TGCGCCAGCAGCCCTCAAATGACAGGGCAGAACTATGGCTACACCTTC.

This clone was counted a few times. This CDR3 is CASRMAYLAGKAFF. The CDR3, as DNA: TGTGCCAGCAGGATGGCCTATCTGGCAGGGAAAGCTTTCTTT. The chain combines TRBV2 with TRBJ1-1, with D maybe TRBD1 (5 bases). Trimming took 6 bases from V and 9 from J, leaving 20 bases between them. CDR1 is SNHLY and CDR2 is FYNNEI in the germline V gene. CDR3 size: 14 residues.

The chain joins TRBV15 to TRBJ1-1; D uncertain. Trimming took 5 bases from V and 4 from J, leaving 17 bases between them. Per the germline V gene, CDR1 is LNHNV and CDR2 is YYDKDF (reference sequence). This CDR3 region has 15 residues. Here the CDR3 DNA reads TGTGCCACCAGCTCCTCGGACTGGCTTCGCACTGAAGCTTTCTTT. Translation: CATSSSDWLRTEAFF.

The gene calls are TRBV5-1 and TRBJ1-2, with D uncertain. This CDR3 contains 13 residues. Per germline, CDR1 SGHRS and CDR2 YFSETQ. Trimming removed 2 bases at V and 2 bases at J, with 7 bases between. CDR3 in amino acids: CASSFAANYGYTF. In nucleotides, the CDR3 is TGCGCCAGCAGCTTCGCGGCAAACTATGGCTACACCTTC.

The CDR3 DNA reads as TGTGCCAGCTCACCAGGAGCGGGGGGAAACACCATATATTTT. It encodes CASSPGAGGNTIYF. J is TRBJ1-3 and V is TRBV18; D is unresolved. CDR1 KGHSH and CDR2 LQKENI come from the germline V gene. This CDR3 contains 14 residues. Trimming took off 2 bases at V and 4 bases at J, with 9 bases between the two ends.

The chain employs TRBV24-1 and TRBJ1-2; D might be TRBD1 (5 bases). The CDR3 is made up of 17 amino acids. Germline V gives CDR1 KGHDR, CDR2 SFDVKD. The V and J ends lost 4 bases and 4 bases respectively, with 21 bases between them. The CDR3 is CATSDSGGRSKSYGYTF. The CDR3 DNA reads TGTGCCACCAGTGACTCGGGGGGACGATCCAAATCCTATGGCTACACCTTC.

The chain is built from TRBV19 and TRBJ1-6, with a weak D call TRBD1 (5 bases). Trimming took 5 bases from V and 7 from J, leaving 15 bases between them. The CDR3 covers 15 residues. CDR1 LNHDA and CDR2 SQIVND come from the germline V gene (reference sequence). Here the CDR3 DNA reads TGTGCCAGTAGTGAATGGTCTGGGGGGAATTCACCCCTCCACTTT. It translates to CASSEWSGGNSPLHF. Based on the CDR3 plus reference TRBV19 and TRBJ1-6, the full variable domain is DGGITQSPKYLFRKEGQNVTLSCEQNLNHDAMYWYRQDPGQGLRLIYYSQIVNDFQKGDIAEGYSVSREKKESFPLTVTSAQKNPTAFYLCASSEWSGGNSPLHFGNGTRLTVT.

This sequence joins TRBV14 and TRBJ2-2; 9 positions agree with TRBD1. CDR1 SGHDN and CDR2 FVKESK come from the germline V gene. The CDR3 is made up of 14 amino acids. The trim removed 5 bases at V and 4 bases at J, leaving 2 bases unmatched. The CDR3 loop is CASSRTGATGELFF. The CDR3 DNA follows: TGTGCCAGCAGCAGGACAGGGGCCACCGGGGAGCTGTTTTTT. Variable domain in full (rest from reference TRBV14 and TRBJ2-2): EAGVTQFPSHSVIEKGQTVTLRCDPISGHDNLYWYRRVMGKEIKFLLHFVKESKQDESGMPNNRFLAERTGGTYSTLKVQPAELEDSGVYFCASSRTGATGELFFGEGSRLTVL.